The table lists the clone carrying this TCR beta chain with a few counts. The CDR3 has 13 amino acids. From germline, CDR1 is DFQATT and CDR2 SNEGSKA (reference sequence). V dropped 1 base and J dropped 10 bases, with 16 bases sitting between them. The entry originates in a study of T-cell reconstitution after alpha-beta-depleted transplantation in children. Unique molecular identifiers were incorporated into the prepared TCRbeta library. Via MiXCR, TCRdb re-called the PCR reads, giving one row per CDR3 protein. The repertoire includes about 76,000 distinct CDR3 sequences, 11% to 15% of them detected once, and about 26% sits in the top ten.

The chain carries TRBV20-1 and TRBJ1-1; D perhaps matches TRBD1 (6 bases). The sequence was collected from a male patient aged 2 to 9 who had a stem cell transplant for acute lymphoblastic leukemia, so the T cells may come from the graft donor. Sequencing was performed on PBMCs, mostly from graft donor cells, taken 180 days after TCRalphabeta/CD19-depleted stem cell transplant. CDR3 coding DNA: TGCAGTGCTAGAGGAGGGGGGGGAAAAAGAGCTTTCTTT. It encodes CSARGGGGKRAFF.